The rows below give T cell receptor beta chains drawn from one sample of a study of PD-1 blockade in classical Hodgkin lymphoma. TCRdb's table, derived via immunoSEQ multiplex PCR, lists solely in-frame clones and lacks some. Of 10,000 to 15,000 clones detected, about 88% appear once; the ten largest clones hold approximately 0.87%. This specimen consisted of CD4+ T cells from blood, obtained before the fourth cycle of nivolumab. These receptors were collected from a human donor with classical Hodgkin lymphoma. Each CDR3 is given with its conserved first and last residue. A D gene is named only where the DNA matches it firmly. Clone size is given for some rows only: seen once, a few or many times, or a class if the clone is expanded.

j_gene | v_gene | abundance | d_gene | CDR3nt | CDR3aa
TRBJ2-2 | TRBV10-3 | - | - | TGTGCCATCAGGGCGGGGACGAGGAACACCGGGGAGCTGTTTTTT | CAIRAGTRNTGELFF
TRBJ2-1 | TRBV7-3 | - | TRBD1 | TGTGCCAGCAGCGTTGCCCGGGACAGTCACAATGAGCAGTTCTTC | CASSVARDSHNEQFF
TRBJ2-7 | TRBV5-6 | - | - | TGTGCCAGCAGCTTGGCCCGACAGGTATCCTACGAGCAGTACTTC | CASSLARQVSYEQYF
TRBJ2-2 | TRBV10-3 | - | - | TGTGCCATCTTCGTTCCGGGGGCGAACACCGGGGAGCTGTTTTTT | CAIFVPGANTGELFF
TRBJ2-1 | TRBV2 | - | TRBD1 | TGTGCCAGCAGGGAGGACAGGGGGGACAATGAGCAGTTCTTC | CASREDRGDNEQFF
TRBJ2-7 | TRBV5-1 | - | TRBD2 | TGCGCCAGCAGCCCCCTGGCGGGGGGTAGTTCCTACGAGCAGTACTTC | CASSPLAGGSSYEQYF
TRBJ1-2 | TRBV7-3 | - | TRBD1 | TGTGCCAGCAGCTACAGGACAGGGGAGGGCTACACCTTC | CASSYRTGEGYTF
TRBJ1-4 | TRBV5-1 | - | - | TGCGCCAGCAGCCCGGCGGGGCAGGGTGGCGAAAAACTGTTTTTT | CASSPAGQGGEKLFF
TRBJ2-7 | TRBV5-4 | once | - | TGTGCCAGCAGAGAGGGCCAGGCAAGCTCCTACGAGCAGTACTTC | CASREGQASSYEQYF
TRBJ1-2 | TRBV4-1 | - | - | TGCGCCAGCAGCCAAACCGGGACTCTGAACTATGGCTACACCTTC | CASSQTGTLNYGYTF
TRBJ2-5 | TRBV7-2 | - | - | TGTGCCAGCGATCAGAGGAGGCAGACCCAGTACTTC | CASDQRRQTQYF
TRBJ1-1 | TRBV5-1 | - | TRBD1 | TGCGCCAGCAGCTCGGGACAGGGAAGGACTGAAGCTTTCTTT | CASSSGQGRTEAFF
TRBJ1-2 | TRBV28 | - | TRBD1 | TGTGCCAGCAGTTTATCCGGGACAGGCCCTAACTATGGCTACACCTTC | CASSLSGTGPNYGYTF
TRBJ2-7 | TRBV19 | - | - | TGTGCCAGTAGTATAAGGCACGTCTACGAGCAGTACTTC | CASSIRHVYEQYF
TRBJ1-2 | TRBV19 | - | TRBD1 | TGTGCCAGTACCAACGGCCCGGGACAGGGGTTCTACTATGGCTACACCTTC | CASTNGPGQGFYYGYTF
TRBJ1-3 | TRBV18 | - | - | TGTGCCAGCTCATCTGGAAACACCATATATTTT | CASSSGNTIYF
TRBJ2-2 | TRBV9 | - | - | TGTGCCAGCGGATACCGCGGGACCGGGGAGCTGTTTTTT | CASGYRGTGELFF
TRBJ2-2 | TRBV27 | - | - | TGTGCCAGCAGACCTCACAGGGCCCCGAACACCGGGGAGCTGTTTTTT | CASRPHRAPNTGELFF
TRBJ2-3 | TRBV5-1 | - | - | TGCGCCAGCAGCTCTACGGCGGGCACAGATACGCAGTATTTT | CASSSTAGTDTQYF
TRBJ2-7 | TRBV4-1 | once | - | TGCGCCAGCAGCCAAGAAGAGCTCTCCTACGAGCAGTACTTC | CASSQEELSYEQYF
TRBJ2-7 | TRBV6-5 | once | - | TGTGCCAGCAGTTACGGGCCGACAGCCTCCTACGAGCAGTACTTC | CASSYGPTASYEQYF
TRBJ1-2 | TRBV7-8 | - | - | TGTGCCAGCAGCTTAGTCCCCGTAGATGGCTACACCTTC | CASSLVPVDGYTF
TRBJ2-5 | TRBV5-1 | - | - | TGCGCCAGCAGCTTGCGAGAGACCCAGTACTTC | CASSLRETQYF
TRBJ1-2 | TRBV18 | - | TRBD1 | TGTGCCAGCTCACAAGGGGACAGAAGGGGCTACACCTTC | CASSQGDRRGYTF
TRBJ2-7 | TRBV4-1 | - | - | TGCGCCAGCAGCCCGCCGGACAAGACACTGTACGAGCAGTACTTC | CASSPPDKTLYEQYF
TRBJ2-3 | TRBV27 | - | TRBD1 | TGTGCCAGCAGGCCCGACAGGGGGCGCAGGACAGATACGCAGTATTTT | CASRPDRGRRTDTQYF
TRBJ1-5 | TRBV18 | - | - | TGTGCCAGCTCACCACGAGGGGGTGAAGGGCAGCCCCAGCATTTT | CASSPRGGEGQPQHF
TRBJ2-3 | TRBV5-4 | - | TRBD2 | TGTGCCAGCAGCCGGGGACTAGCGGGGGTCACAGATACGCAGTATTTT | CASSRGLAGVTDTQYF
TRBJ1-6 | TRBV29-1 | few | - | TGCAGCGTTGAAGATGAACCGGGAATCCCCCTCCACTTT | CSVEDEPGIPLHF
TRBJ2-7 | TRBV5-1 | once | - | TGCGCCAGCAGCTTGGAGGACCGAGGCTACGAGCAGTACTTC | CASSLEDRGYEQYF
TRBJ2-1 | TRBV5-1 | - | - | TGCGCCAGCAGCTTGTCCCTCTTGGGGTACAATGAGCAGTTCTTC | CASSLSLLGYNEQFF
TRBJ1-1 | TRBV12-1 | - | - | TGTGCCAGCAGCCCTACAGGGTCTGAAGCTTTCTTT | CASSPTGSEAFF
TRBJ2-3 | TRBV6-1 | - | TRBD2 | TGTGCCAGCAGTAGCTGGACTAGTGATACGCAGTATTTT | CASSSWTSDTQYF
TRBJ1-2 | TRBV28 | - | - | TGTGCCAGCAGCGCCGGGACTTGGGGTGGCGGCTATGGCTACACCTTC | CASSAGTWGGGYGYTF
TRBJ2-5 | TRBV9 | - | TRBD2 | TGTGCCAGCAGCGCCGGATCGCTAGCGGGGCAAGAGACCCAGTACTTC | CASSAGSLAGQETQYF
TRBJ1-6 | TRBV7-8 | once | - | TGTGCCAGCAGCTTATTGAGGGTAGGCGATTCACCCCTCCACTTT | CASSLLRVGDSPLHF
TRBJ2-5 | TRBV14 | once | - | TGTGCCAGCAGCCAAGTGGGAGTGTCTGAAGAGACCCAGTACTTC | CASSQVGVSEETQYF
TRBJ2-7 | TRBV27 | - | - | TGTGCCAGCAGCCCACTCTTAGGGGTTGGCGCCTACGAGCAGTACTTC | CASSPLLGVGAYEQYF
TRBJ1-1 | TRBV5-6 | - | - | TGTGCCAGCAGCTTGTATTACGCCAGCTTGAACACTGAAGCTTTCTTT | CASSLYYASLNTEAFF
TRBJ1-5 | TRBV7-8 | once | - | TGTGCCAGCAGCCCCTTACACGCCAGACAGCCCCAGCATTTT | CASSPLHARQPQHF
TRBJ2-5 | TRBV6-1 | - | TRBD2 | TGTGCCAGCAGTGAACGGGCTAGCGGGAGTCTAGAGACCCAGTACTTC | CASSERASGSLETQYF
TRBJ2-5 | TRBV9 | - | - | TGTGCCAGCAGCGCCCCTCAAGAGACCCAGTACTTC | CASSAPQETQYF
TRBJ2-2 | TRBV5-4 | few | TRBD2 | TGTGCCAGCACGAAGCTAGCGGGAGGGGGCGGGGAGCTGTTTTTT | CASTKLAGGGGELFF